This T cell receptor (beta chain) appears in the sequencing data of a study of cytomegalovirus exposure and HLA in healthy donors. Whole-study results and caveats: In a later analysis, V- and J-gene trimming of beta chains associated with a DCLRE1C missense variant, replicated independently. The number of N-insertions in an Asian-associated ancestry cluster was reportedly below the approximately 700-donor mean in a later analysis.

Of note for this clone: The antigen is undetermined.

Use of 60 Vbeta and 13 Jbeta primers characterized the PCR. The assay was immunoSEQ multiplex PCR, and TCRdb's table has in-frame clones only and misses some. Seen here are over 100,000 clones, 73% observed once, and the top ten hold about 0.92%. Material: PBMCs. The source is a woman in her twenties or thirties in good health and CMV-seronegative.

The CDR3 DNA reads as TGCGCCACTAACTCCGGGACTAGCGGGGGATACAATGAGCAGTTCTTC. It yields the protein CATNSGTSGGYNEQFF. The V gene is TRBV5-1, the J gene TRBJ2-1; 14 bases map to TRBD2. The CDR3 sequence is 16 residues long. The germline V gene encodes CDR1 SGHRS and CDR2 YFSETQ. With 9 bases clipped from V and 4 bases from J, the junction kept 9 bases outside the gene matches. Full variable domain (missing parts from reference TRBV5-1 and TRBJ2-1): KAGVTQTPRYLIKTRGQQVTLSCSPISGHRSVSWYQQTPGQGLQFLFEYFSETQRNKGNFPGRFSGRQFSNSRSEMNVSTLELGDSALYLCATNSGTSGGYNEQFFGPGTRLTVL.